This TCR beta chain was found in a study of regulatory T cells in long-lasting Graves disease. Findings and caveats of the study: TRBV28 was favored in persistent disease, as were TRBJ1-2 and TRBJ2-5. Clonotypes that were public and shared totalled a few thousand in persistent patients versus roughly 1,000 in new patients.

Concerning this clonotype: As yet, its antigen is unknown.

The time point is: persistent/refractory GD, antithyroid drugs over 5 years with positive TRAb. Following extraction of RNA from PBMCs, that RNA was used to make the TCR library. Patients met American Thyroid Association criteria for Graves' disease. In building TCR beta libraries, iRepertoire HTBI primers were used together with Arm-PCR of CDR3 regions. TCRdb itself ran the multiplex PCR reads through MiXCR, one entry per CDR3 protein. The table lists 400,000 to 500,000 distinct CDR3 sequences, 20% to 25% of them singletons. V trimming: 6 bases; J trimming: 4 bases; junction bases outside the gene matches: 12. The CDR3 has 15 amino acids. The germline V gene encodes CDR1 MRHNA and CDR2 SNTAGT.

This clonotype was obtained from a female donor with Graves disease. The chain has TRBV6-4 and TRBJ2-7; 7 bases match TRBD2. Sequencing was performed on peripheral blood mononuclear cells (PBMCs), taken when the disease was refractory, from a patient treated with antithyroid drugs. The CDR3 coding sequence is TGTGCCAGCAGACCCGGGGGAGGGTCAAATTACGAGCAGTACTTC. It translates to CASRPGGGSNYEQYF.